What follows are 11 T cell receptor beta chains derived from one specimen sequenced in a study of blood T cell repertoires in COVID-19. Method: immunoSEQ multiplex PCR; TCRdb's copy keeps in-frame clones and lacks some. The sample gives approximately 280,000 clones, about 89% of which show up once; around 4.4% is in the top ten. The sample comprised peripheral blood. The receptors stem from a man aged 35 to 55 with acute or convalescent COVID-19.

This chain uses TRBV5-6 with TRBJ2-7; 7 nucleotides match TRBD1. The CDR3 contains 14 residues. Germline assignment: CDR1 SGHDT and CDR2 YYEEEE. The junction had 4 bases not matched to a gene; V was cut back by 2 bases and J by 2 bases. The CDR3 DNA sequence: TGTGCCAGCAGCTTTCGACAGGGAACCTACGAGCAGTACTTC. Amino acid sequence: CASSFRQGTYEQYF.

The rearrangement joins TRBV5-1 to TRBJ1-3; 8 bases map to TRBD1. Germline trimming cut 4 bases from V and 6 bases from J; bases unmatched to any gene: 6. Looked up from germline, CDR1 is SGHRS and CDR2 is YFSETQ. The CDR3 has 14 residues. The CDR3 spells CASSAGQAANTIYF. As DNA, the CDR3 is TGCGCCAGCAGCGCGGGACAGGCTGCAAACACCATATATTTT.

The chain uses TRBV27 and TRBJ1-2, with TRBD1 as a possible D gene (5 bases). The CDR3 runs 14 residues. V was pared by 4 bases and J by 9 bases, with 18 bases between. The germline V gene has CDR1 MNHEY and CDR2 SMNVEV (reference sequence). Written as DNA, the CDR3 is TGTGCCAGCAGTTCACTCGACAGCACCGATCGCTACACCTTC. Translated, it gives CASSSLDSTDRYTF.

About this clone: Mismatch with germline at one junction end may stem from a read error. This chain joins TRBV7-3 and TRBJ1-3; D not certain. Germline V gene data show CDR1 as SGHTA and CDR2 as FQGTGA. The CDR3 has 10 amino acids. The CDR3 DNA sequence: TGTGCCAGCAGCCCTCGAGGGTCGGATTTT. This sequence encodes CASSPRGSDF.

The gene calls are TRBV5-1 and TRBJ2-7; a weak D match, TRBD1 (6 bases). Trimming removed 0 bases from V and 2 bases from J, with 9 bases in between. The CDR3 covers 14 residues. Germline V gene lookup returns CDR1 SGHRS and CDR2 YFSETQ. The CDR3 region has the DNA TGCGCCAGCAGCTTGGGGACAGTCGCCTACGAGCAGTACTTC. This codes for CASSLGTVAYEQYF.

The gene calls are TRBV5-7 and TRBJ1-2; D is unresolved. TRBV5-7 falls under the ORF class, with uncertain function. The CDR3 runs to 18 residues. V was cut by 2 bases and J by 0 bases, with 20 bases left in between. CDR3 coding DNA: TGTGCCAGCAGCTTTGAAGAAGTAGAAAGCATCACTAACTATGGCTACACCTTC. Translation gives CASSFEEVESITNYGYTF.

The chain is built from TRBV19 and TRBJ1-5; D is undetermined. Trimming removed 3 bases at V and 3 bases at J, with 12 bases between. The CDR3 is 15 residues long. Germline V gives CDR1 LNHDA, CDR2 SQIVND (reference sequence). As DNA, the CDR3 is TGTGCCAGTAGTATTCCGACACGCGTCAATCAGCCCCAGCATTTT. Translation gives CASSIPTRVNQPQHF.

The count of this clone is one. The chain has TRBV2 and TRBJ2-3, with a possible D match to TRBD1 (6 bases). Germline V gene sequence: CDR1 SNHLY, CDR2 FYNNEI. CDR3 length: 15 amino acids. Trimming took off 5 bases at V and 2 bases at J, with 14 bases between the two ends. The CDR3 sequence: CASSRDTLFTDTQYF. CDR3 sequence (DNA): TGTGCCAGCAGTCGGGACACCCTTTTCACAGATACGCAGTATTTT.

This sequence joins TRBV18 and TRBJ2-4; perhaps TRBD2 as D (5 bases). The V and J ends lost 1 base and 0 bases respectively, with 10 bases between them. The germline CDR1 and CDR2 sequences are KGHSH and LQKENI. The CDR3 is 16 amino acids. Here the CDR3 reads CASSPQVALAKNIQYF. CDR3 bases: TGTGCCAGCTCACCACAGGTAGCGCTAGCCAAAAACATTCAGTACTTC.

This chain links TRBV6-5 with TRBJ1-5; possibly TRBD1 for D (6 bases). CDR3 length: 15 amino acids. Per the germline V gene, CDR1 is MNHEY and CDR2 is SVGAGI. V was clipped by 7 bases and J by 6 bases, with 19 bases between them. This CDR3 is CASTPGGAVGQPQHF. DNA of the CDR3: TGTGCCAGCACCCCGGGGGGGGCGGTGGGTCAGCCCCAGCATTTT.

The chain couples TRBV6-4 to TRBJ2-7; 7 positions agree with TRBD1. CDR3 size: 15 residues. Germline V gene data show CDR1 as MRHNA and CDR2 as SNTAGT. V shed 2 bases, J shed 3 bases, and the junction held 7 bases outside the gene matches. This chain's CDR3 is CASSDIDRDDYEQYF. For the CDR3, the DNA is TGTGCCAGCAGTGACATCGACAGGGACGACTACGAGCAGTACTTC.